These T cell receptor beta chains were read from a single sample in a study of beta chain features in type 1 diabetes. The method was immunoSEQ multiplex PCR; TCRdb's version includes in-frame clones alone and lacks a portion of them. The profile covers hundreds of thousands of clones, with about 14% appearing a single time and roughly 0.04% taken by the ten largest. What was sequenced was naive CD4+ T cells from blood. These TCRs come from a man aged 18 to 30 with type 1 diabetes. The CDR3 runs from the conserved cysteine through the conserved F or W. The order of the fields is D gene, J gene, clone size, V gene, CDR3 DNA, CDR3 protein. A D gene is named only where the DNA matches it firmly. Some rows mark clone size as missing; the rest say once, few, many or name a class of expanded clone.

D: TRBD1
J: TRBJ1-1
size: NA
V: TRBV5-1
DNA: TGCGCCAGCAGCGGACAGGGAGTAAGTCCTGAAGCTTTCTTT
CDR3: CASSGQGVSPEAFF

D: NA
J: TRBJ2-7
size: few
V: TRBV16
DNA: TGTGCCAGCAGTCCCGAGGTAACCTACGAGCAGTACTTC
CDR3: CASSPEVTYEQYF

D: TRBD1
J: TRBJ1-1
size: few
V: TRBV30
DNA: TGTGCCTGGAATCGGGACAGTGCTGAAGCTTTCTTT
CDR3: CAWNRDSAEAFF

D: TRBD1
J: TRBJ2-7
size: NA
V: TRBV6-6
DNA: TGTGCCAGCAGCCCGATGATACCGGGACAGGGAACCGAGCAGTACTTC
CDR3: CASSPMIPGQGTEQYF

D: NA
J: TRBJ2-1
size: NA
V: TRBV7-9
DNA: TGTGCCAGCAGCTTAGTAGGTTTGAGTTCCTACAATGAGCAGTTCTTC
CDR3: CASSLVGLSSYNEQFF

D: NA
J: TRBJ1-2
size: NA
V: TRBV6-1
DNA: TGTGCCAGCAGTGAATTGGGGTACTATGGCTACACCTTC
CDR3: CASSELGYYGYTF

D: NA
J: TRBJ2-3
size: NA
V: TRBV6-1
DNA: TGTGCCAGCACCTCGACTGGAGGCACAGATACGCAGTATTTT
CDR3: CASTSTGGTDTQYF

D: NA
J: TRBJ2-1
size: NA
V: TRBV5-4
DNA: TGTGCCAGCAGGTATACAGCGCTCTCCTACAATGAGCAGTTCTTC
CDR3: CASRYTALSYNEQFF

D: NA
J: TRBJ1-2
size: few
V: TRBV14
DNA: TGTGCCAGCAGCCCCGGTGGGTATGGCTACACCTTC
CDR3: CASSPGGYGYTF

D: TRBD1
J: TRBJ1-2
size: few
V: TRBV2
DNA: TGTGCCAGCAGATCGGACAGGGCTTACGGCTACACCTTC
CDR3: CASRSDRAYGYTF

D: NA
J: TRBJ2-4
size: NA
V: TRBV23-1
DNA: TGCGCCAGCAGTCACCCCCAGGGGAGGACTCAAAACATTCAGTACTTC
CDR3: CASSHPQGRTQNIQYF

D: NA
J: TRBJ2-5
size: few
V: TRBV28
DNA: TGTGCCAGCAGTCCGAGGACGGGCCTTGAGACCCAGTACTTC
CDR3: CASSPRTGLETQYF

D: NA
J: TRBJ1-5
size: few
V: TRBV7-2
DNA: TGTGCCAGCAGCTCACGAGAGGCTCAGCCCCAGCATTTT
CDR3: CASSSREAQPQHF

D: TRBD1
J: TRBJ1-4
size: few
V: TRBV7-2
DNA: TGTGCCAGCAGCTTAGGCGGACAGGGTAGTGAAAAACTGTTTTTT
CDR3: CASSLGGQGSEKLFF

D: TRBD2
J: TRBJ2-3
size: NA
V: TRBV27
DNA: TGTGCCAGCAGTTTATTCGGGGGGGTTTTAGATACGCAGTATTTT
CDR3: CASSLFGGVLDTQYF

D: TRBD2
J: TRBJ2-3
size: few
V: TRBV4-3
DNA: TGCGCCAGCAGCCGTACGGTAGCGGGGGGGTCAGATACGCAGTATTTT
CDR3: CASSRTVAGGSDTQYF

D: NA
J: TRBJ1-6
size: NA
V: TRBV6-5
DNA: TGTGCCAGCAGTTACTCGACCATTCGCTCGGGTTCACCCCTCCACTTT
CDR3: CASSYSTIRSGSPLHF

D: TRBD1
J: TRBJ2-4
size: NA
V: TRBV28
DNA: TGTGCCAGCAGTTTGACAGGGGTAGCCAAAAACATTCAGTACTTC
CDR3: CASSLTGVAKNIQYF

D: NA
J: TRBJ2-1
size: NA
V: TRBV25-1
DNA: TGTGCCAGCGGAATAGCAGGAGCTCCAGAGCAGTTCTTC
CDR3: CASGIAGAPEQFF

D: NA
J: TRBJ2-1
size: NA
V: TRBV11-3
DNA: TGTGCCAGCAGCACGGGTATTGAGCAGTTCTTC
CDR3: CASSTGIEQFF

D: NA
J: TRBJ1-5
size: few
V: TRBV30
DNA: TGTGCCTGGAGCCCCATATCGGGCAATCAGCCCCAGCATTTT
CDR3: CAWSPISGNQPQHF

D: NA
J: TRBJ2-1
size: NA
V: TRBV30
DNA: TGTGCCTGGAGTGTATCTTCTGTCAATGAGCAGTTCTTC
CDR3: CAWSVSSVNEQFF

D: NA
J: TRBJ1-1
size: NA
V: TRBV25-1
DNA: TGTGCCAGCAGTTGGGGGGGCGGCGCTTTCTTT
CDR3: CASSWGGGAFF

D: NA
J: TRBJ2-5
size: NA
V: TRBV7-7
DNA: TGTGCTATCGGGTCCCGCCAAGAGACCCAGTACTTC
CDR3: CAIGSRQETQYF

D: NA
J: TRBJ2-1
size: few
V: TRBV9
DNA: TGTGCCAGCAGCGTAGTTTACGACTCCTACAATGAGCAGTTCTTC
CDR3: CASSVVYDSYNEQFF

D: NA
J: TRBJ2-3
size: NA
V: TRBV11-2
DNA: TGTGCCAGCAACAGAGCTTGGCCAGATAGGAATACGCAGTATTTT
CDR3: CASNRAWPDRNTQYF

D: NA
J: TRBJ2-1
size: few
V: TRBV2
DNA: TGTGCCAGCAGTGAGGACAGTGGACCTCAGTTCTTC
CDR3: CASSEDSGPQFF

D: TRBD2
J: TRBJ2-1
size: NA
V: TRBV11-3
DNA: TGTGCCAGCAGCTTATCTAGCGGGAGGCACAATGAGCAGTTCTTC
CDR3: CASSLSSGRHNEQFF

D: NA
J: TRBJ2-3
size: NA
V: TRBV29-1
DNA: TGCAGCGTCTCCCGGGCCGTCGACACAGATACGCAGTATTTT
CDR3: CSVSRAVDTDTQYF

D: NA
J: TRBJ2-7
size: NA
V: TRBV19
DNA: TGTGCCAGTAGTCCCGGGACTTCCTCCTACGAGCAGTACTTC
CDR3: CASSPGTSSYEQYF

D: TRBD2
J: TRBJ2-3
size: NA
V: TRBV29-1
DNA: TGCAGCGCCCGAGGCGGGAGTGCAGATACGCAGTATTTT
CDR3: CSARGGSADTQYF